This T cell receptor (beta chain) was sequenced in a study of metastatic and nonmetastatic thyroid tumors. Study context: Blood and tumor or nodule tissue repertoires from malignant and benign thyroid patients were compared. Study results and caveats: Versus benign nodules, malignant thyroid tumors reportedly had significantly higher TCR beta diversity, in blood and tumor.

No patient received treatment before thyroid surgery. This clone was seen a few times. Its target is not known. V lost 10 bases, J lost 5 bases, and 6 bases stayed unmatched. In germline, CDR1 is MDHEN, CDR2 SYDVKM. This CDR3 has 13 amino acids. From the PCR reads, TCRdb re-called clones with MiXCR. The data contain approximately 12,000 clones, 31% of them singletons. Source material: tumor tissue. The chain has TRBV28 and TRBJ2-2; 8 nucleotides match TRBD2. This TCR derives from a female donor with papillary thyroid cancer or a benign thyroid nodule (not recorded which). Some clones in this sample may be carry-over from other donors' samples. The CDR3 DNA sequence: TGTGCCACCAAGGCGGGGGGTACCGGGGAGCTGTTTTTT. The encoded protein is CATKAGGTGELFF.